This is a list of T cell receptor beta chains from one sample in a study of shared T cell receptors in the human thymus. The method was immunoSEQ multiplex PCR; TCRdb's version includes in-frame clones alone and lacks a portion of them. The sample includes approximately 660,000 clones, 70% to 90% of them seen just once. This sample was also put to use in a study of human thymus T cells.

Input material: thymocytes. These receptors were obtained from a boy under two years old with a congenital heart defect. The CDR3 runs from the conserved cysteine through the conserved F or W. D genes are given only for firm matches. Clone size is given for some rows only: seen once, a few or many times, or a class if the clone is expanded.

V gene	clone size	D gene	J gene	CDR3 protein	CDR3 DNA
TRBV12-5	-	-	TRBJ1-5	CASGPFLEEPQHF	TGTGCTAGTGGTCCCTTTTTGGAGGAGCCCCAGCATTTT
TRBV30	once	-	TRBJ1-5	CAWDGGLNQPQHF	TGTGCCTGGGATGGTGGGCTCAATCAGCCCCAGCATTTT
TRBV5-4	-	-	TRBJ2-7	CASSSRQGGDEQYF	TGTGCCAGCAGCTCCCGACAGGGCGGGGACGAGCAGTACTTC
TRBV7-9	once	-	TRBJ2-1	CASSTNEQFF	TGTGCCAGCAGCACTAATGAGCAGTTCTTC
TRBV2	-	TRBD1	TRBJ2-7	CASSEGGLKEQYF	TGTGCCAGCAGCGAAGGGGGCCTAAAGGAGCAGTACTTC
TRBV5-6	-	-	TRBJ2-4	CASSLERDRRNLAKNIQYF	TGTGCCAGCAGCTTGGAACGAGACAGACGGAACCTAGCCAAAAACATTCAGTACTTC
TRBV5-1	-	-	TRBJ1-1	CASSHLGVWDTEAFF	TGCGCCAGCAGCCACTTAGGGGTTTGGGACACTGAAGCTTTCTTT
TRBV7-2	-	TRBD2	TRBJ2-7	CASSLVTSGSINEQYF	TGTGCCAGCAGCTTAGTTACTAGCGGGAGTATCAACGAGCAGTACTTC
TRBV27	-	TRBD1	TRBJ2-5	CASSPRTGEETQYF	TGTGCCAGCAGCCCTAGGACAGGGGAAGAGACCCAGTACTTC
TRBV1	-	-	TRBJ2-2	CTSSQDLMVVRSTGELFF	TGCACCAGCAGCCAGGATCTTATGGTAGTGAGGAGCACCGGGGAGCTGTTTTTT
TRBV25-1	-	TRBD2	TRBJ2-3	CASSLTSGRPYF	TGTGCCAGCAGTTTGACTAGCGGGAGGCCGTATTTT
TRBV11-2	-	TRBD2	TRBJ2-7	CASSLGGWGSKYEQYF	TGTGCCAGCAGCTTGGGGGGGTGGGGAAGTAAGTACGAGCAGTACTTC
TRBV19	-	-	TRBJ1-5	CASSNGDKTVPLPGSSNQPQHF	TGTGCCAGTAGTAATGGGGATAAGACAGTCCCTCTCCCGGGTTCTAGCAATCAGCCCCAGCATTTT